These 19 T cell receptor beta chains share one sample of origin, sequenced in a study of T cells after yellow fever vaccination (dated by TCRdb to the late 2010s). In light of the paper, this sample's treatment or condition label describes: live attenuated yellow fever vaccine strain. The library was made by 5' RACE. The reads were generated on an Illumina NovaSeq 6000. The public reads were reanalyzed by TCRdb: fastp trimming at Q25, MiXCR alignment, in-frame beta chains only. Rows with a matching CDR3 protein are joined into one entry that keeps the most common DNA and genes. The sample table lists 150,000 to 200,000 distinct CDR3 sequences, about a tenth of them with a count of one. Roughly 33% of the sample lies in the top ten. This sample comprised CD8+ T cells sorted from PBMCs, obtained 45 days after the yellow fever booster vaccination. The receptors come from a man between 18 and 35 years old who received the YFV17D yellow fever vaccine.

CDR3 coding DNA: TGCAGCGTTGATGGCCTCGGGGGCATGGGACAAGAGACCCAGTACTTC. Its translation is CSVDGLGGMGQETQYF. The J gene is TRBJ2-5, the V gene TRBV29-1; D is tentatively TRBD1 or TRBD2 (6 bases each). In germline, CDR1 is SQVTM, CDR2 ANQGSEA. Between the trimmed V and J ends, which lost 3 bases and 2 bases, there was a span of 19 bases. CDR3 size: 16 residues. Together with reference TRBV29-1 and TRBJ2-5, the CDR3 gives the full variable domain: SAVISQKPSRDICQRGTSLTIQCQVDSQVTMMFWYRQQPGQSLTLIATANQGSEATYESGFVIDKFPISRPNLTFSTLTVSNMSPEDSSIYLCSVDGLGGMGQETQYFGPGTRLLVL.

The table lists this clonotype with a few counts. The chain employs TRBV27 and TRBJ2-7, with D perhaps TRBD1 (5 bases). CDR1 MNHEY and CDR2 SMNVEV come from the germline V gene (reference sequence). The CDR3 is made up of 14 amino acids. V dropped 6 bases and J dropped 4 bases, with 16 bases sitting between them. The CDR3 loop reads CASRVQGAAYEQYV. Written as DNA, the CDR3 is TGTGCCAGCAGGGTGCAGGGCGCCGCTTACGAGCAGTACGTC.

J is TRBJ2-7 and V is TRBV11-3; unclear D gene. The CDR3 spans 14 residues. In germline, CDR1 is SGHNT, CDR2 YENEEA. Trimming stripped 3 bases from V and 0 bases from J, with 9 bases between. Here the CDR3 reads CASSLLLSSYEQYF. CDR3 DNA sequence: TGTGCCAGCAGCTTGCTCCTCAGCTCCTACGAGCAGTACTTC. Full variable domain (rest looked up from reference TRBV11-3 and TRBJ2-7): EAGVVQSPRYKIIEKKQPVAFWCNPISGHNTLYWYLQNLGQGPELLIRYENEEAVDDSQLPKDRFSAERLKGVDSTLKIQPAELGDSAVYLCASSLLLSSYEQYFGPGTRLTVT.

This clonotype showed up just a few times. The chain carries TRBV11-2 and TRBJ2-1, with TRBD2 identical over 8 bases. Germline CDR1 reads SGHAT; CDR2 reads FQNNGV. This CDR3 comprises 12 residues. J lost 12 bases, V lost 2 bases, and 3 bases had no gene match. DNA for the CDR3: TGTGCCAGCAGCTTATTTGCGGGGGGGCAGTTCTTC. The encoded protein is CASSLFAGGQFF. The full variable domain, its missing parts supplied by reference TRBV11-2 and TRBJ2-1, is EAGVAQSPRYKIIEKRQSVAFWCNPISGHATLYWYQQILGQGPKLLIQFQNNGVVDDSQLPKDRFSAERLKGVDSTLKIQPAKLEDSAVYLCASSLFAGGQFFGPGTRLTVL.

The chain combines TRBV12-3 or TRBV12-4 with TRBJ1-1; 7 nucleotides agree with TRBD1. The CDR3 covers 16 residues. V was pared by 6 bases and J by 4 bases, with 14 bases of the junction left unmatched. The CDR3 here is CASRYRPGGRGTEAFF. Here the CDR3 DNA reads TGTGCCAGCAGATACCGACCAGGGGGTAGGGGCACTGAAGCTTTCTTT.

CDR3 DNA sequence: TGTGCCAGCAGCTCTACTAGCGGGGAGCCAGTGGAGCAGTTCTTC. Amino acids: CASSSTSGEPVEQFF. The genes are TRBV11-3 and TRBJ2-1; the match to TRBD2 covers 10 bases. CDR3 length equals 15 residues. Losses at the gene ends were 4 bases for V and 10 bases for J; bases not matched to a gene: 10. Germline V lookup: CDR1 SGHNT, CDR2 YENEEA.

The chain couples TRBV19 to TRBJ1-5; 10 nucleotides line up with TRBD1. Trimming took 6 bases from V and 1 from J; bases not matched to a gene: 12. The CDR3 spans 18 residues. The V gene's germline CDR1 is LNHDA and CDR2 SQIVND (reference sequence). CDR3 nucleotides: TGTGCCAGTAGCACTCCCGGACAGGGGGACATAAGCAATCAGCCCCAGCATTTT. Translated, it gives CASSTPGQGDISNQPQHF. Looking up the rest from reference TRBV19 and TRBJ1-5 gives the full variable domain: DGGITQSPKYLFRKEGQNVTLSCEQNLNHDAMYWYRQDPGQGLRLIYYSQIVNDFQKGDIAEGYSVSREKKESFPLTVTSAQKNPTAFYLCASSTPGQGDISNQPQHFGDGTRLSIL.

This clonotype was counted only a few times. The chain couples TRBV4-2 to TRBJ2-1; 7 bases match TRBD2. Looked up from germline, CDR1 is LGHNA and CDR2 is YNFKEQ. CDR3 length equals 14 residues. The trim removed 0 bases at V and 6 bases at J, leaving 2 bases unmatched. The CDR3 DNA is TGTGCCAGCAGCCAAGATTTAGCGGGCAATGAGCAGTTCTTC. Amino acid sequence: CASSQDLAGNEQFF.

The J gene is TRBJ2-5, the V gene TRBV7-9, with D tentatively TRBD2 (7 bases). The CDR3 consists of 15 residues. The V end was cut by 1 base, the J end by 2 bases, with 11 bases between. CDR1 SEHNR and CDR2 FQNEAQ come from the germline V gene (reference sequence). This chain's CDR3 is CASSLVAGAQETQYF. The CDR3 DNA sequence: TGTGCCAGCAGCTTAGTGGCGGGGGCTCAAGAGACCCAGTACTTC.

In this sample, this clonotype turned up many times. The gene calls are TRBV6-6 and TRBJ1-4; 7 positions match TRBD1. Per the germline V gene, CDR1 is MNHNY and CDR2 is SVGAGI (reference sequence). CDR3 size: 14 residues. Trimming at V came to 3 bases and at J to 8 bases, leaving 6 bases not matched to a gene. The CDR3 sequence is CASSYWTGREKLFF. CDR3 DNA sequence: TGTGCCAGCAGTTATTGGACAGGTCGCGAAAAACTGTTTTTT.

The chain is built from TRBV19 and TRBJ2-5, with D hard to call. Deletions cut 5 bases from V and 5 bases from J, with 12 bases between. The length of the CDR3 is 13 residues. Germline V gene data show CDR1 as LNHDA and CDR2 as SQIVND (reference sequence). CDR3 sequence (DNA): TGTGCCAGTAGTGACCTTGGGATGGAGACCCAGTACTTC. This translates into CASSDLGMETQYF.

V gene TRBV4-3 combines with J gene TRBJ1-6, with 7 bases lining up with TRBD1. The CDR3 contains 15 residues. Germline trimming cut 3 bases from V and 10 bases from J; bases unmatched to any gene: 9. Germline values: CDR1 LGHNA, CDR2 YSLEER. The CDR3 region is CASSQIYRGESPLHF. In nucleotides, the CDR3 is TGCGCCAGCAGCCAGATATACAGGGGTGAATCACCCCTCCACTTT.

This clonotype was counted only a few times. The chain links TRBV11-2 to TRBJ2-4, with D tentatively TRBD2 (7 bases). Trimming removed 5 bases from V and 9 bases from J, with 14 bases in between. The CDR3 extends over 13 amino acids. Germline V gene lookup returns CDR1 SGHAT and CDR2 FQNNGV. The CDR3 loop is CASSGGAEGIQYF. CDR3 in DNA: TGTGCCAGCAGCGGGGGGGCCGAAGGCATTCAGTACTTC. The whole variable domain, filled in from reference TRBV11-2 and TRBJ2-4, reads EAGVAQSPRYKIIEKRQSVAFWCNPISGHATLYWYQQILGQGPKLLIQFQNNGVVDDSQLPKDRFSAERLKGVDSTLKIQPAKLEDSAVYLCASSGGAEGIQYFGAGTRLSVL.

The V call is TRBV4-1, the J call TRBJ1-1; the D is unclear. The germline gives CDR1 MGHRA, CDR2 YSYEKL. Trimming cost V 3 bases and J 6 bases, with 8 bases left between them. The CDR3 runs 12 residues. The CDR3 protein is CASSQGISEAFF. The CDR3 DNA reads TGCGCCAGCAGCCAGGGGATTTCTGAAGCTTTCTTT.

In this sample, this clonotype turned up many times. This chain uses TRBV4-2 with TRBJ2-1; perhaps D is TRBD1 or TRBD2 (5 bases each). Germline values: CDR1 LGHNA, CDR2 YNFKEQ. Trimming removed 0 bases at V and 4 bases at J, with 10 bases between. This CDR3 comprises 15 residues. CDR3 in amino acids: CASSQEGTYYNEQFF. As DNA, the CDR3 is TGTGCCAGCAGCCAAGAAGGGACCTATTACAATGAGCAGTTCTTC.

The table lists this clonotype with a few counts. The chain recombines TRBV21-1 with TRBJ2-7; TRBD1, the table's D call, was not compared with the DNA. TRBV21-1 is labeled a pseudogene. The CDR3 totals 15 residues. In DNA, the CDR3 is TGTGCCAGCAGCAAAAGGGGGGGGGTTTCTTACGAGCAGTACTTC. Its translation is CASSKRGGVSYEQYF.

This chain links TRBV4-3 with TRBJ2-3, with 7 bases identical to TRBD1. The CDR3 length is 16 residues. Germline V gives CDR1 LGHNA, CDR2 YSLEER. V lost 3 bases, J lost 0 bases, and 6 bases stayed unmatched. DNA for the CDR3: TGCGCCAGCAGCCACGGGCCGGGACAGAGCACAGATACGCAGTATTTT. Its protein product is CASSHGPGQSTDTQYF.

This chain links TRBV6-6 with TRBJ2-3; the D gene is possibly TRBD2 (6 bases). The V and J ends lost 0 bases and 3 bases respectively, with 10 bases between them. CDR1 is MNHNY, CDR2 SVGAGI, per germline (reference sequence). The CDR3 is 15 residues long. The chain's CDR3 is CASSYSPGDTDTQYF. For the CDR3, the DNA is TGTGCCAGCAGTTACTCGCCGGGGGATACAGATACGCAGTATTTT.

This clonotype was seen a few times. This chain joins TRBV12-3 or TRBV12-4 and TRBJ1-6; 10 bases align to TRBD1. The trim removed 6 bases at V and 7 bases at J, leaving 3 bases unmatched. The CDR3 spans 14 residues. The CDR3 DNA sequence: TGTGCCAGCAGGTTGGGACAGGGGAATTCACCCCTCCACTTT. Translated, it gives CASRLGQGNSPLHF.